This T cell receptor (beta chain) was retrieved from a study of blood T cell repertoires in COVID-19. As for the study in general: Acute-phase and convalescent COVID-19 samples originated in the United States, Italy and Spain.

With 4 bases removed from V and 0 bases from J, the gap between germline ends came to 10 bases. Germline V CDR1 and CDR2: SGHAT, FQNNGV. This CDR3 contains 16 residues. The assay was immunoSEQ multiplex PCR, and TCRdb's table has in-frame clones only and misses some. The repertoire holds 150,000 to 180,000 clones, with about 86% as singletons. The sequence derives from a middle-aged man who had recovered from COVID-19. V gene TRBV11-2 combines with J gene TRBJ1-6; a possible D gene is TRBD1 (6 bases). The sample consisted of PBMCs or T cells enriched from blood (not recorded which). CDR3 sequence (DNA): TGTGCCAGCAGCTCGACAGGCAGCTCCTATAATTCACCCCTCCACTTT. Amino acids: CASSSTGSSYNSPLHF.